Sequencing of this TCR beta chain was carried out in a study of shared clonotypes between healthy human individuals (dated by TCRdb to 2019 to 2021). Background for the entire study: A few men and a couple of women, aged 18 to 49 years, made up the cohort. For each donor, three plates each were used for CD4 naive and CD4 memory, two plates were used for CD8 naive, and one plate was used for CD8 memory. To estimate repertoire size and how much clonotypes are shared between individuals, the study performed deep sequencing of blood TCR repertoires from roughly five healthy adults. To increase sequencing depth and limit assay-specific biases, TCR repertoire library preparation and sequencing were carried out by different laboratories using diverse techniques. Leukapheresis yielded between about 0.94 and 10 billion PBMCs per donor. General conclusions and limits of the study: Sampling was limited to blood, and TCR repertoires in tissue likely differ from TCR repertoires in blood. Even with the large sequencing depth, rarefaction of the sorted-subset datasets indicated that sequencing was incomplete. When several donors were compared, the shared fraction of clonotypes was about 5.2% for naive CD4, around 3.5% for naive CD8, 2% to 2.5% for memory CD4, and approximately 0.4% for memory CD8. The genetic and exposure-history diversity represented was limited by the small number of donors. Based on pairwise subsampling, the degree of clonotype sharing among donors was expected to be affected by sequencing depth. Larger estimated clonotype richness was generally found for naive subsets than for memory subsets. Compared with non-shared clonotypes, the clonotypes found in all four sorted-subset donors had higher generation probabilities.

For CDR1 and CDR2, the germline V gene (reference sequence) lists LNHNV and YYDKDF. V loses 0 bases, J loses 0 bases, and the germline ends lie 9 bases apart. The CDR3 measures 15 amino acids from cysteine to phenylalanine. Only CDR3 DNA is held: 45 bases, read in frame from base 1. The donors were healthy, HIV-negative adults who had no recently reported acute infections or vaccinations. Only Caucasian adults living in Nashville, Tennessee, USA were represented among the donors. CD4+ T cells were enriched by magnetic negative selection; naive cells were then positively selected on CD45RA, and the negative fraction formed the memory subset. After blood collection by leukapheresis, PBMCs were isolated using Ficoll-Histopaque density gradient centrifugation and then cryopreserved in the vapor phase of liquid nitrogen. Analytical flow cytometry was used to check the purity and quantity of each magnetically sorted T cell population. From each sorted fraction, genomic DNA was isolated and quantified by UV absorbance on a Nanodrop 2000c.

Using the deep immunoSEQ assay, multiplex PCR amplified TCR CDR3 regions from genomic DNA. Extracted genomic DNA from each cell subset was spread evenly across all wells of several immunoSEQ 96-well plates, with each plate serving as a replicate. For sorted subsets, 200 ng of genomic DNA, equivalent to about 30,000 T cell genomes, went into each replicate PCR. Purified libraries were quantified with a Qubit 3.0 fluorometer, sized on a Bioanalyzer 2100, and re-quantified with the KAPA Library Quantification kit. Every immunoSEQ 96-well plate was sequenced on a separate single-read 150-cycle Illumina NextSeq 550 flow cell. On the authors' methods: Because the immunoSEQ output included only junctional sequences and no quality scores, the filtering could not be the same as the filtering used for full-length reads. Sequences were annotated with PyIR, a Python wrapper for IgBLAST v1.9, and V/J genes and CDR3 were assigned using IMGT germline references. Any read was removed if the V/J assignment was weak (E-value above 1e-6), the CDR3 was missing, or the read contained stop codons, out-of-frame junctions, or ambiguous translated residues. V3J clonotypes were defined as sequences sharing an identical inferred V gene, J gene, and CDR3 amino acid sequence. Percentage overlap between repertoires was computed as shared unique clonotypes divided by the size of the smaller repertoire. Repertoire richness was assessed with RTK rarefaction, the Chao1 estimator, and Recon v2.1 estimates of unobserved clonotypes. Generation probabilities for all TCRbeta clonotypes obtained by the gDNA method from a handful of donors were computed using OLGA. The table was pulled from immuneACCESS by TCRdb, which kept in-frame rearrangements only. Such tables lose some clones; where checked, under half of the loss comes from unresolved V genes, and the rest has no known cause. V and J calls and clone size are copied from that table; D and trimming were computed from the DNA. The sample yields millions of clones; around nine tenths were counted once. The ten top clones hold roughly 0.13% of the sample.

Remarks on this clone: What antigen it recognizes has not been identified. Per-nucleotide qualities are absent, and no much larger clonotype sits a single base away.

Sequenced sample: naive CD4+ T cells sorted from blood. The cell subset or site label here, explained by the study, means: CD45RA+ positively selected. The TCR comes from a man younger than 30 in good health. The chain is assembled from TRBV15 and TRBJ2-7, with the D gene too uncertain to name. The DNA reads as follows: TGTGCCACCAGCAGAGATTCAACAGACTCCTACGAGCAGTACTTC. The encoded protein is CATSRDSTDSYEQYF. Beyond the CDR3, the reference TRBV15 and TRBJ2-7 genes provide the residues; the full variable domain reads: DAMVIQNPRYQVTQFGKPVTLSCSQTLNHNVMYWYQQKSSQAPKLLFHYYDKDFNNEADTPDNFQSRRPNTSFCFLDIRSPGLGDTAMYLCATSRDSTDSYEQYFGPGTRLTVT.